This T cell receptor beta chain came from a study of identifying expanded T cells in peripheral blood. Study-wide points: About 1.2 clones differed between technical replicates, versus roughly 17 and 20 over time. Clone count variance between two-week samples rose with total template count.

The CDR3 sequence is 13 residues long. V was pared by 7 bases and J by 2 bases, with 12 bases between. Germline CDR1 is SGHNT and CDR2 is YYREEE (reference sequence). Healthy donors had no documented immune events, such as infections, while sampled. Profiled with immunoSEQ multiplex PCR; TCRdb holds only in-frame clones, not every one. The table shows about 47,000 clones, with approximately 82% occurring only once. In regard to this clone: Its antigen is not identified.

The sequence came from a person aged 18 to 69 in good health. Input material: blood. The chain employs TRBV5-4 and TRBJ1-2; D is ambiguous. CDR3 coding DNA: TGTGCCAGCGGCTCCACTGAAAACTATGGCTACACCTTC. Protein sequence: CASGSTENYGYTF.